Listed below are T cell receptor beta chains from one sample, sequenced in a study of response to subunit inactivated influenza vaccine. TCRdb re-called the RT-PCR reads with MiXCR, one entry per CDR3 protein. This table holds roughly 160,000 distinct CDR3 sequences, around 9.9% found once. The sequences come from non-naive T cells sorted from PBMCs, collected 45 days after vaccination. The receptors were sampled from a man aged 45-65 years who received an inactivated influenza vaccine. Each CDR3 is given with its conserved first and last residue. Fields, in order: V gene, D gene, clone size, J gene, CDR3 DNA, CDR3 protein. The D gene is left open where the match is weak. Size tells how often a clone was seen (once, few, many) or the class of an expanded clone, and some rows leave it out.

v_call: TRBV6-4; d_call: -; clone_size: -; j_call: TRBJ1-2; cdr3_nt: TGTGCCAGCAGTGAGGATACGGGGGATGGCTACACCTTC; cdr3_aa: CASSEDTGDGYTF
v_call: TRBV28; d_call: -; clone_size: many; j_call: TRBJ1-1; cdr3_nt: TGTGCCAGCGTATTAGATGGGGGGATTTTTATGAACACTGAAGCTTTCTTT; cdr3_aa: CASVLDGGIFMNTEAFF
v_call: TRBV25-1; d_call: -; clone_size: -; j_call: TRBJ2-7; cdr3_nt: TGTGCCAGCAGTGTAGCGTACGAGCAGTACTTC; cdr3_aa: CASSVAYEQYF
v_call: TRBV19; d_call: TRBD1; clone_size: -; j_call: TRBJ1-5; cdr3_nt: TGTGCCAGTAGTCCGACAGGGCACAATCAGCCCCAGCATTTT; cdr3_aa: CASSPTGHNQPQHF
v_call: TRBV2; d_call: -; clone_size: few; j_call: TRBJ2-7; cdr3_nt: TGTGCCAGCAGTAACTGGAACGAGCAGTACTTC; cdr3_aa: CASSNWNEQYF
v_call: TRBV10-2; d_call: TRBD1; clone_size: -; j_call: TRBJ2-1; cdr3_nt: TGCGCCAGCAGCAAATTGGACAGGCTGGATGAGCAGTTCTTC; cdr3_aa: CASSKLDRLDEQFF
v_call: TRBV5-1; d_call: TRBD2; clone_size: many; j_call: TRBJ2-1; cdr3_nt: TGCGCCAGCAGCGGGACGACTAGCGGATCCTACAATGAGCAGTTCTTC; cdr3_aa: CASSGTTSGSYNEQFF
v_call: TRBV7-2; d_call: -; clone_size: many; j_call: TRBJ2-2; cdr3_nt: TGTGCCAGCAGCTTATTCGGCAACACCGGGGAGCTGTTTTTT; cdr3_aa: CASSLFGNTGELFF
v_call: TRBV4-1; d_call: TRBD2; clone_size: -; j_call: TRBJ2-3; cdr3_nt: TGCGCCAGCAGCCAAGGGGGCGGGAGCGAGAACACAGATACGCAGTATTTT; cdr3_aa: CASSQGGGSENTDTQYF
v_call: TRBV21-1; d_call: -; clone_size: -; j_call: TRBJ1-1; cdr3_nt: TGTGCCAGCAGCAAAGATGATTTGAGAAACACTGAAGCTTTCTTT; cdr3_aa: CASSKDDLRNTEAFF
v_call: TRBV20-1; d_call: TRBD2; clone_size: few; j_call: TRBJ2-3; cdr3_nt: TGCAGTGCTTTCAGCGGGGTAAGCACAGATACGCAGTATTTT; cdr3_aa: CSAFSGVSTDTQYF
v_call: TRBV27; d_call: -; clone_size: many; j_call: TRBJ2-1; cdr3_nt: TGTGCCAGCAGTTTATCCCGAACCGGGTCCGTTCATGAGCAGTTCTTC; cdr3_aa: CASSLSRTGSVHEQFF
v_call: TRBV9; d_call: -; clone_size: few; j_call: TRBJ1-6; cdr3_nt: TGTGCCAGCAGTGTGAGCGGGGACCCAAGGAACTCACCCCTCCACTTT; cdr3_aa: CASSVSGDPRNSPLHF
v_call: TRBV4-2; d_call: -; clone_size: many; j_call: TRBJ1-1; cdr3_nt: TGTGCCAGCAGCCAAGATGGTGGAGGGGGGGCTGAAGCTTTCTTT; cdr3_aa: CASSQDGGGGAEAFF
v_call: TRBV6-1; d_call: -; clone_size: many; j_call: TRBJ1-6; cdr3_nt: TGTGCCAGCAGTGAAGGAAGACCAGCCAATTCACCCCTCCACTTT; cdr3_aa: CASSEGRPANSPLHF
v_call: TRBV7-2; d_call: TRBD2; clone_size: -; j_call: TRBJ2-2; cdr3_nt: TGTGCCAGCAGCTTAGCCTGGTGGACTAGCGGGGGGGCGAAGTCCCGGGAGCTGTTTTTT; cdr3_aa: CASSLAWWTSGGAKSRELFF
v_call: TRBV2; d_call: TRBD2; clone_size: few; j_call: TRBJ2-3; cdr3_nt: TGTGCCAGCAGTGAAATAGGTAGCGGGAGCACAGATACGCAGTATTTT; cdr3_aa: CASSEIGSGSTDTQYF
v_call: TRBV12-3/TRBV12-4; d_call: TRBD1; clone_size: many; j_call: TRBJ2-5; cdr3_nt: TGTGCCAGCGGATCAGGGGGCCTCGAGATAGAGACCCAGTACTTC; cdr3_aa: CASGSGGLEIETQYF
v_call: TRBV29-1; d_call: -; clone_size: many; j_call: TRBJ2-7; cdr3_nt: TGCAGCGTCCAACTACCGGGGATCTACGAGCAGTACTTC; cdr3_aa: CSVQLPGIYEQYF
v_call: TRBV18; d_call: -; clone_size: -; j_call: TRBJ1-5; cdr3_nt: TGTGCCAGCTCGAGGGGAGCGGATCAGCCCCAGCATTTT; cdr3_aa: CASSRGADQPQHF
v_call: TRBV6-1; d_call: -; clone_size: -; j_call: TRBJ1-5; cdr3_nt: TGTGCCAGCCGCCGCAGGAGCGATTTGTCCCAGCATTTT; cdr3_aa: CASRRRSDLSQHF
v_call: TRBV7-2; d_call: -; clone_size: many; j_call: TRBJ2-2; cdr3_nt: TGTGCCAGCAGCACTACAGGGACGAACGGCGGGGAGCTGTTTTTT; cdr3_aa: CASSTTGTNGGELFF
v_call: TRBV24-1; d_call: -; clone_size: many; j_call: TRBJ2-5; cdr3_nt: TGTGCCACCAGTGATTTTCGGGGGGCCTCAGAGACCCAGTACTTC; cdr3_aa: CATSDFRGASETQYF
v_call: TRBV12-3/TRBV12-4; d_call: -; clone_size: -; j_call: TRBJ2-7; cdr3_nt: TGTGCCAGCAGGCCCTCCTCCTTGACAGAGCAGTACTTC; cdr3_aa: CASRPSSLTEQYF
v_call: TRBV2; d_call: TRBD2; clone_size: many; j_call: TRBJ2-1; cdr3_nt: TGTGCCAGCAGTGAACCGTTGGGGCTAGCGGAGGCCAATGAGCAGTTCTTC; cdr3_aa: CASSEPLGLAEANEQFF
v_call: TRBV20-1; d_call: TRBD1; clone_size: -; j_call: TRBJ2-5; cdr3_nt: TGCAGTGCCGTGACAGGGTTGGAGACCCAGTACTTC; cdr3_aa: CSAVTGLETQYF
v_call: TRBV5-1; d_call: -; clone_size: -; j_call: TRBJ2-5; cdr3_nt: TGCGCCAGCAGCTTCCCGGGGGAAGAGACCCAGTACTTC; cdr3_aa: CASSFPGEETQYF
v_call: TRBV12-3/TRBV12-4; d_call: -; clone_size: few; j_call: TRBJ1-1; cdr3_nt: TGTGCCAGCAGCCGCGGACAAAAGAACACTGAAGCTTTCTTT; cdr3_aa: CASSRGQKNTEAFF
v_call: TRBV12-3/TRBV12-4; d_call: -; clone_size: many; j_call: TRBJ1-5; cdr3_nt: TGTGCCAGCTCGAAGGGGGTTGTGCAGCCCCAGCATTTT; cdr3_aa: CASSKGVVQPQHF
v_call: TRBV7-3; d_call: -; clone_size: -; j_call: TRBJ2-5; cdr3_nt: TGTGCCAGCAGCCCCAGGGGGGGAGAGACCCAGTACTTC; cdr3_aa: CASSPRGGETQYF
v_call: TRBV21-1; d_call: -; clone_size: -; j_call: TRBJ2-1; cdr3_nt: TGTGCCAGCAGTCATACTAGCGGGAGGGCCCATGAGCAGTTCTTC; cdr3_aa: CASSHTSGRAHEQFF
v_call: TRBV6-2/TRBV6-3; d_call: TRBD1; clone_size: many; j_call: TRBJ1-1; cdr3_nt: TGTGCCAGCAGTCGCCGACAGACAGGGGGGGGCCCTGAAGCTTTCTTT; cdr3_aa: CASSRRQTGGGPEAFF
v_call: TRBV28; d_call: -; clone_size: -; j_call: TRBJ1-5; cdr3_nt: TGTGCCAGCAGTGACAACAATCAGCCCCAGCATTTT; cdr3_aa: CASSDNNQPQHF
v_call: TRBV6-5; d_call: -; clone_size: -; j_call: TRBJ1-2; cdr3_nt: TGTGCCAGCAGTTCCGGGACCTACGATGGCTACACCTTC; cdr3_aa: CASSSGTYDGYTF
v_call: TRBV5-1; d_call: -; clone_size: -; j_call: TRBJ2-7; cdr3_nt: TGCGCCAGCAGCTTGTATACGGAGTCCTACGAGCAGTACTTC; cdr3_aa: CASSLYTESYEQYF
v_call: TRBV7-8; d_call: -; clone_size: few; j_call: TRBJ2-7; cdr3_nt: TGTGCCAGCAGCTCGGTTGGGGCCCGGGTCACCTACGAGCAGTACTTC; cdr3_aa: CASSSVGARVTYEQYF
v_call: TRBV20-1; d_call: -; clone_size: -; j_call: TRBJ2-1; cdr3_nt: TGCAATGCTAGAGATCCTCGGAAAATACGGTCCTACAATGAGCAGTTCTTC; cdr3_aa: CNARDPRKIRSYNEQFF
v_call: TRBV28; d_call: -; clone_size: -; j_call: TRBJ2-7; cdr3_nt: TGTGCCAGCAGCAACCCTGGGGCCTACGAGCAGTACTTC; cdr3_aa: CASSNPGAYEQYF
v_call: TRBV18; d_call: -; clone_size: many; j_call: TRBJ1-2; cdr3_nt: TGTGCCAGCTCACCACAGGGGATTAACTATGGCTACACCTTC; cdr3_aa: CASSPQGINYGYTF
v_call: TRBV6-2/TRBV6-3; d_call: TRBD1; clone_size: few; j_call: TRBJ2-3; cdr3_nt: TGTGCCAGCAGCACCGAGGGGACAGGGCTGGTCCCGCAGTATTTT; cdr3_aa: CASSTEGTGLVPQYF
v_call: TRBV18; d_call: -; clone_size: -; j_call: TRBJ2-1; cdr3_nt: TGTGCCAGCTCACCACCGATGTCAGGGGTAGGAAATGAGCAGTTCTTC; cdr3_aa: CASSPPMSGVGNEQFF
v_call: TRBV12-3/TRBV12-4; d_call: -; clone_size: -; j_call: TRBJ2-5; cdr3_nt: TGTGCCAGCAGTTTCCTAGATCGAGAGACCCAGTACTTC; cdr3_aa: CASSFLDRETQYF
v_call: TRBV2; d_call: -; clone_size: -; j_call: TRBJ1-5; cdr3_nt: TGTGCCAGCAGTGGAGATGGGTCGGATAGCAATCAGCCCCAGCATTTT; cdr3_aa: CASSGDGSDSNQPQHF
v_call: TRBV7-2; d_call: TRBD2; clone_size: -; j_call: TRBJ2-1; cdr3_nt: TGTGCCAGCAGCTTAGAAGCGGGAAGAAAAGATGAGCAGTTCTTC; cdr3_aa: CASSLEAGRKDEQFF
v_call: TRBV7-9; d_call: -; clone_size: many; j_call: TRBJ2-2; cdr3_nt: TGTGCCAGCAACCCGCGTGATAGGGCGAACACCGGGGAGCTGTTTTTT; cdr3_aa: CASNPRDRANTGELFF
v_call: TRBV5-5; d_call: TRBD1; clone_size: many; j_call: TRBJ2-2; cdr3_nt: TGTGCCAGCAGCCCGACAGGGGATAACACCGGGGAGCTGTTTTTT; cdr3_aa: CASSPTGDNTGELFF
v_call: TRBV20-1; d_call: TRBD2; clone_size: few; j_call: TRBJ2-3; cdr3_nt: TGCAGTGCTAGAGAACAGCGGGGGCCCGGAGATACGCAGTATTTT; cdr3_aa: CSAREQRGPGDTQYF
v_call: TRBV15; d_call: -; clone_size: many; j_call: TRBJ2-2; cdr3_nt: TGTGCCACCAGCAGAGAGATACAGCGTAACACCGGGGAGCTGTTTTTT; cdr3_aa: CATSREIQRNTGELFF
v_call: TRBV27; d_call: -; clone_size: few; j_call: TRBJ2-1; cdr3_nt: TGTGCCAGCAGTTCGGGTAGCGGCTCCTACAATGAGCAGTTCTTC; cdr3_aa: CASSSGSGSYNEQFF
v_call: TRBV27; d_call: TRBD1; clone_size: many; j_call: TRBJ2-7; cdr3_nt: TGTGCCAGCAGAAGACAGGGGACCTACGAGCAGTACTTC; cdr3_aa: CASRRQGTYEQYF
v_call: TRBV20-1; d_call: -; clone_size: -; j_call: TRBJ1-5; cdr3_nt: TGCAGTGCTGGCGGGGGGGCGCGTGGCAATCAGCCCCAGCATTTT; cdr3_aa: CSAGGGARGNQPQHF
v_call: TRBV3-1; d_call: TRBD1; clone_size: -; j_call: TRBJ1-1; cdr3_nt: TGTGCCACCAGCCAGCTGGACAGGGGAAACACTGAAGCTTTCTTT; cdr3_aa: CATSQLDRGNTEAFF
v_call: TRBV29-1; d_call: -; clone_size: many; j_call: TRBJ1-1; cdr3_nt: TGCAGCGCTGATCCCCATGGGGGGAGAACTGAAGCTTTCTTT; cdr3_aa: CSADPHGGRTEAFF
v_call: TRBV28; d_call: -; clone_size: few; j_call: TRBJ2-2; cdr3_nt: TGTGCCAGCAGTTTACGACAAACCGGGGAGCTGTTTTTT; cdr3_aa: CASSLRQTGELFF
v_call: TRBV28; d_call: TRBD1; clone_size: -; j_call: TRBJ1-4; cdr3_nt: TGTGCCAGCAGTTTTCCCGGGACAGGGAACGAAAAACTGTTTTTT; cdr3_aa: CASSFPGTGNEKLFF